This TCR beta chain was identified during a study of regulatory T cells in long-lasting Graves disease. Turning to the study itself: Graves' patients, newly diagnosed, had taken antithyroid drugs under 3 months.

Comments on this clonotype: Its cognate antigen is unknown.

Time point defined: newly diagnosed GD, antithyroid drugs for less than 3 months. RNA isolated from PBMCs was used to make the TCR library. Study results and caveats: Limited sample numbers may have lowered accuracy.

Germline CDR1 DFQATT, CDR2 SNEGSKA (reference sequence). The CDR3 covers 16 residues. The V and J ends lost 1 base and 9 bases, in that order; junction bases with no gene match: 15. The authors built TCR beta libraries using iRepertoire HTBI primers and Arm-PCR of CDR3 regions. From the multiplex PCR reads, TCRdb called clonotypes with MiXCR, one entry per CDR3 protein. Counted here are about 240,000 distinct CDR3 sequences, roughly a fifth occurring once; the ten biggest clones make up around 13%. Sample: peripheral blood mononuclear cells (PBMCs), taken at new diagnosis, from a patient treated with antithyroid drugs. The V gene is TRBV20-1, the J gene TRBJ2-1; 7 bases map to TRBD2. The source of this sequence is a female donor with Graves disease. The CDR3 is CSARGSGAGYSGEQFF. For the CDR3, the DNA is TGCAGTGCTAGAGGGTCTGGAGCGGGATATAGCGGTGAGCAGTTCTTC.